These T cell receptor beta chains were read from a single sample in a study of OX40 agonist ivuxolimab in advanced cancers. The table came from immunoSEQ multiplex PCR; TCRdb's copy has only in-frame clones and leaves some out. The table records about 130,000 clones, about nine tenths of them present only once. Source: CD4+ or CD8+ T cells sorted from blood, taken in a trial of the OX40 agonist ivuxolimab. The receptors originated from an adult with an advanced solid tumor such as melanoma, head and neck, liver or kidney cancer. The CDR3 runs from the conserved cysteine through the conserved F or W. A D gene is named only where the DNA matches it firmly. Clone size is given for some rows only: seen once, a few or many times, or a class if the clone is expanded.

TRBJ2-7 NA TRBD1 15 TRBV6-5 TGTGCCAGCAGTCCCGGGACAGCGAACTCCTACGAGCAGTACTTC CASSPGTANSYEQYF
TRBJ2-5 NA TRBD1 14 TRBV10-1 TGCGCCAGCTCCCCGGGACAGGCACAAGAGACCCAGTACTTC CASSPGQAQETQYF
TRBJ1-3 NA NA 14 TRBV11-2 TGTGCCAGCAGCTTAGGGGTCAGCGGAAACACCATATATTTT CASSLGVSGNTIYF
TRBJ1-5 NA NA 16 TRBV28 TGTGCCAGCAGTTTATACAGGGTTGATAGCAATCAGCCCCAGCATTTT CASSLYRVDSNQPQHF
TRBJ1-6 NA NA 13 TRBV6-5 TGTGCCAGCAGTCTTGACGGGGATTCACCCCTCCACTTT CASSLDGDSPLHF
TRBJ2-1 NA TRBD2 17 TRBV9 TGTGCCAGCAGCGTAGATTCTAGCGGCTACTCCTACAATGAGCAGTTCTTC CASSVDSSGYSYNEQFF
TRBJ2-6 NA NA 14 TRBV6-1 TGTGCCAGCCTACAGGGAGCTGGGGCCAACGTCCTGACTTTC CASLQGAGANVLTF
TRBJ2-7 NA NA 17 TRBV5-1 TGCGCCAGCAGCTTCTCGACCGGGACTCCTTTAAGCTACGAGCAGTACTTC CASSFSTGTPLSYEQYF
TRBJ2-1 NA NA 15 TRBV2 TGTGCCAGCAGTGTGGGGCAGGGGCGGGTCAATGAGCAGTTCTTC CASSVGQGRVNEQFF
TRBJ1-3 once TRBD1 15 TRBV9 TGTGCCAGCAGCGGGACAGGGTTTTTCGGAAACACCATATATTTT CASSGTGFFGNTIYF
TRBJ1-3 NA NA 11 TRBV2 TGTGCCAGCAGTGTCAGAAACACCATATATTTT CASSVRNTIYF
TRBJ2-7 few NA 16 TRBV4-2 TGTGCCAGCAGCCAAGACCCCCGCAGCAGGCCCTACGAGCAGTACTTC CASSQDPRSRPYEQYF
TRBJ1-5 NA NA 14 TRBV27 TGTGCCTCCCTATCGGACAGATCCGATCAGCCCCAGCATTTT CASLSDRSDQPQHF
TRBJ2-3 NA TRBD1 16 TRBV7-9 TGTGCCAGCAGCTTAGATGGCAGGGGGCGGCTAGATACGCAGTATTTT CASSLDGRGRLDTQYF
TRBJ2-1 NA TRBD2 14 TRBV5-4 TGTGCCAGCAGCTTGGTCGGACTAGGAGGTGAGCAGTTCTTC CASSLVGLGGEQFF
TRBJ2-5 NA NA 12 TRBV28 TGTGCCAGCAGGGACTACAAGAAGACCCAGTACTTC CASRDYKKTQYF
TRBJ2-1 NA NA 15 TRBV5-1 TGCGCCAGCAGCTTGGTGGCCGGGCCCTACAATGAGCAGTTCTTC CASSLVAGPYNEQFF
TRBJ2-3 NA NA 18 TRBV27 TGTGCCAGCAGTCCTAAGCCGGGACGCCTTCCTCAGCCAGATACGCAGTATTTT CASSPKPGRLPQPDTQYF
TRBJ2-2 NA NA 13 TRBV7-9 TGTGCCAGCGGGACGGGATCCACCGGGGAGCTGTTTTTT CASGTGSTGELFF
TRBJ2-7 NA TRBD1 17 TRBV6-1 TGTGCCAGCAGTGAAAGACGTGCGGGACAGGGACCCTACGAGCAGTACTTC CASSERRAGQGPYEQYF
TRBJ2-1 NA TRBD1 16 TRBV28 TGTGCCAGCAGTTGGGGACAGGCAAGCTCCTACAATGAGCAGTTCTTC CASSWGQASSYNEQFF
TRBJ2-5 NA NA 14 TRBV29-1 TGCAGCGCACCACCCCTAGCGATTGGTCAGACCCAGTACTTC CSAPPLAIGQTQYF
TRBJ2-7 NA NA 16 TRBV15 TGTGCCACCAGCAGAGATAGGACTTTCGCCGGCCACGAGCAGTACTTC CATSRDRTFAGHEQYF
TRBJ1-2 NA TRBD1 15 TRBV19 TGTGCCAGTAGGGGGTTCACAGGGGGCGCGACCGGCTACACCTTC CASRGFTGGATGYTF
TRBJ2-5 NA NA 13 TRBV28 TGTGCCAGCAGATCAGGGCAGCAAGAGACCCAGTACTTC CASRSGQQETQYF
TRBJ1-1 NA NA 13 TRBV19 TGTGCCAGTAAATCGGGGGCATACACTGAAGCTTTCTTT CASKSGAYTEAFF
TRBJ2-7 NA NA 13 TRBV28 TGTGCCAGCAGCCAAACACCGTTCTACGAGCAGTACTTC CASSQTPFYEQYF
TRBJ1-5 NA TRBD1 15 TRBV27 TGTGCCAGCAGTTTATCGACAGGGGGCAATCAGCCCCAGCATTTT CASSLSTGGNQPQHF
TRBJ1-2 NA TRBD1 14 TRBV7-9 TGTGCCAGCAGCTTCGGACAGGGCCGGAATGGCTACACCTTC CASSFGQGRNGYTF
TRBJ1-3 few TRBD1 17 TRBV10-2 TGCGCCAGCAGTGAGAGGACAGGGATTAGCTCTGGAAACACCATATATTTT CASSERTGISSGNTIYF
TRBJ2-1 NA TRBD1 16 TRBV18 TGTGCCAGCTCACCTGAGAGGGGACAGGTAAACAATGAGCAGTTCTTC CASSPERGQVNNEQFF
TRBJ2-2 NA TRBD2 16 TRBV25-1 TGTGCCAGCAGTGAATTTTATGCGGGAGGTGGCGGGGAGCTGTTTTTT CASSEFYAGGGGELFF
TRBJ2-5 NA TRBD1 13 TRBV5-1 TGCGCCAGCAGCACGGACAGGGCGGAGACCCAGTACTTC CASSTDRAETQYF
TRBJ2-2 NA NA 16 TRBV5-1 TGCGCCAGCAGCTTGCCCCAATCGTTGGGTGGCGGGGAGCTGTTTTTT CASSLPQSLGGGELFF
TRBJ1-4 NA NA 20 TRBV4-1 TGCGCCAGCAGCCAACCGGTTAGGACTACGGCGTTTTCCTCTAATGAAAAACTGTTTTTT CASSQPVRTTAFSSNEKLFF
TRBJ1-1 NA NA 13 TRBV7-8 TGTGCCAGCAGCTATTACGGGGACTCAGAAGCTTTCTTT CASSYYGDSEAFF
TRBJ1-2 NA TRBD1 15 TRBV4-3 TGCGCCAGCAGCCAAGATCATGGGACAGGGGTTGGCTACACCTTC CASSQDHGTGVGYTF
TRBJ1-2 NA NA 14 TRBV6-1 TGTGCCAGCAGGGACAGATCACAAAACTATGGCTACACCTTC CASRDRSQNYGYTF
TRBJ1-5 NA TRBD1 14 TRBV10-3 TGTGCCATACAAGGGACAGGGGGCAATCAGCCCCAGCATTTT CAIQGTGGNQPQHF
TRBJ1-2 NA NA 14 TRBV14 TGTGCCAGCAGCCAGGATCGAGCAAACTATGGCTACACCTTC CASSQDRANYGYTF
TRBJ1-1 NA NA 14 TRBV6-1 TGTGCCAGCAGTGAGAGAGGCCTAGGGGACAAAGCTTTCTTT CASSERGLGDKAFF
TRBJ2-7 NA NA 15 TRBV5-1 TGCGCCAGCAGCGATCCGACGTACCGGCTAGCGGAGCAGTACTTC CASSDPTYRLAEQYF